One and the same sample provided the 9 T cell receptor beta chains below, sequenced in a study of cytomegalovirus exposure and HLA in healthy donors (dated by TCRdb to 2015 to 2018). Library method: the immunoSEQ multiplex PCR assay. The multiplex PCR relied on a mix of 60 forward primers for TCR Vbeta segments and 13 reverse primers for TCR Jbeta segments. TCRdb retrieved this table from immuneACCESS and kept in-frame rearrangements only. Not all clones are present; in checked studies, unresolved V genes account for under half, and no reason is known for the remainder. The sample table lists 130,000 to 150,000 clones, roughly 76% of them with a count of one. Under 3.5% of the sample is in the top ten clones. The sample comprised PBMCs. Receptors originate from a woman in her twenties or thirties in good health and CMV-seronegative.

The chain couples TRBV7-8 to TRBJ2-7, with D perhaps matching TRBD1 (5 bases). The CDR3 loop spans 14 amino acids. Per the germline V gene, CDR1 is SGHVS and CDR2 is FQNEAQ. V was trimmed by 5 bases and J by 3 bases, leaving 14 bases between them. The CDR3 bases are TGTGCCAGCAGCGCCAGGCGTGACAGCTACGAGCAGTACTTC. Its protein product is CASSARRDSYEQYF. Complete variable domain (other parts from reference TRBV7-8 and TRBJ2-7): GAGVSQSPRYKVAKRGQDVALRCDPISGHVSLFWYQQALGQGPEFLTYFQNEAQLDKSGLPSDRFFAERPEGSVSTLKIQRTQQEDSAVYLCASSARRDSYEQYFGPGTRLTVT.

The CDR3 is CSVGRESGRPEEQYF. The CDR3 DNA is TGCAGCGTCGGTCGGGAGAGCGGGAGGCCGGAAGAGCAGTACTTC. The V and J genes are TRBV29-1 and TRBJ2-7; 9 nucleotides agree with TRBD2. The V and J ends lost 6 bases and 7 bases, in that order; junction bases with no gene match: 16. The CDR3 spans 15 residues. Per germline, CDR1 SQVTM and CDR2 ANQGSEA.

The chain carries TRBV6-5 and TRBJ1-1; tentatively, D is TRBD1 (5 bases). V lost 6 bases and J lost 4, with 12 bases in between. Germline V gene data show CDR1 as MNHEY and CDR2 as SVGAGI. This CDR3 has 13 residues. This chain's CDR3 is CASRETVSTEAFF. The CDR3, as DNA: TGTGCCAGCAGAGAGACAGTCTCCACTGAAGCTTTCTTT.

This clone was counted only a few times. This chain connects TRBV2 to TRBJ2-3; 7 positions agree with TRBD1. The CDR3 has 14 residues. Germline assignment: CDR1 SNHLY and CDR2 FYNNEI. The J segment lost 0 bases and the V segment lost 4 bases, leaving 1 base of the junction unmatched. CDR3 nucleotide sequence: TGTGCCAGCAGTGGACAGGGTAGCACAGATACGCAGTATTTT. Translation: CASSGQGSTDTQYF. Combining the CDR3 with reference TRBV2 and TRBJ2-3 gives the whole variable domain EPEVTQTPSHQVTQMGQEVILRCVPISNHLYFYWYRQILGQKVEFLVSFYNNEISEKSEIFDDQFSVERPDGSNFTLKIRSTKLEDSAMYFCASSGQGSTDTQYFGPGTRLTVL.

The rearrangement uses TRBV7-2 and TRBJ2-7; possibly TRBD1 for D (6 bases). The CDR3 length is 12 residues. V dropped 3 bases and J dropped 4 bases, with 7 bases sitting between them. Looked up from germline, CDR1 is SGHTA and CDR2 is FQGNSA. The CDR3 protein is CASSLTGYEQYF. CDR3 nucleotides: TGTGCCAGCAGCTTGACAGGATACGAGCAGTACTTC.

V gene TRBV27 combines with J gene TRBJ2-1; TRBD2 aligns across 13 bases. Germline CDR1 is MNHEY and CDR2 is SMNVEV (reference sequence). The CDR3 length is 15 residues. V shed 5 bases, J shed 6 bases, and the junction held 4 bases outside the gene matches. The CDR3 sequence is CASSIGLAGANEQFF. The CDR3 DNA is TGTGCCAGCAGTATAGGACTAGCGGGAGCCAATGAGCAGTTCTTC.

V usage is TRBV2 and J usage is TRBJ2-5, with a possible D match to TRBD1 (6 bases). Trimming left V 4 bases short and J 5 bases short, with 17 bases between. This CDR3 region has 15 residues. The V gene's germline CDR1 is SNHLY and CDR2 FYNNEI. Written as DNA, the CDR3 is TGTGCCAGCAGTGGGGAGACAGGTCGAGGTGAGACCCAGTACTTC. It is translated as CASSGETGRGETQYF.

The chain uses TRBV9 and TRBJ2-5, with 8 bases aligning to TRBD1. TRBJ2-7 matches the DNA end more closely, so the J call is doubtful. The CDR3 covers 14 residues. CDR1 and CDR2 (germline): SGDLS, YYNGEE. The CDR3 sequence: CASSLGQGSYEQYF. CDR3 DNA sequence: TGTGCCAGCAGCCTCGGACAGGGCTCCTACGAGCAGTACTTC.

The chain combines TRBV7-2 with TRBJ2-2; maybe TRBD1 (7 bases). Germline V gene data show CDR1 as SGHTA and CDR2 as FQGNSA. V shed 1 base and J shed 4 bases, with 10 bases lying between them. The CDR3 spans 15 residues. The CDR3 spells CASSLDRGGTGELFF. The CDR3 DNA reads as TGTGCCAGCAGCTTAGACAGGGGAGGCACCGGGGAGCTGTTTTTT.